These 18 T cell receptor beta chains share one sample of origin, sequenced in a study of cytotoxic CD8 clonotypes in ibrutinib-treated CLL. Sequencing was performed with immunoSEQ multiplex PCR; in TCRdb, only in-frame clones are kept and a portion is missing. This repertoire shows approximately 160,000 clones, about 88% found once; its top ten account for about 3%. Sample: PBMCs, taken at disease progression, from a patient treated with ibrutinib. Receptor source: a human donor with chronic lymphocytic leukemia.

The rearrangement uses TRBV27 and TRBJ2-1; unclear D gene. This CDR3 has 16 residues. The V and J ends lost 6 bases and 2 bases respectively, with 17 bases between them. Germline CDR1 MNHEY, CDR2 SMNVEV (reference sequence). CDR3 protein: CASSRRFVGTYNEQFF. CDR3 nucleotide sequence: TGTGCCAGCAGCCGGCGATTCGTGGGTACCTACAATGAGCAGTTCTTC.

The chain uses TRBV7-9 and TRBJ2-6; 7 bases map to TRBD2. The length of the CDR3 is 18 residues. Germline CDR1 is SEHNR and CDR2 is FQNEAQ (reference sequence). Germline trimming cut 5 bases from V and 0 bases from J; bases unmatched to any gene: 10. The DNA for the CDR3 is TGTGCCAGCAGCCCCCACTGGGCGGGGGACTCTGGGGCCAACGTCCTGACTTTC. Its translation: CASSPHWAGDSGANVLTF.

CDR3 in amino acids: CASMPRDSNAGYTF. The CDR3 DNA is TGTGCCAGTATGCCGCGGGACAGTAACGCTGGCTACACCTTC. The chain employs TRBV19 and TRBJ1-2; 7 bases agree with TRBD1. CDR1 and CDR2 from the germline V gene are LNHDA and SQIVND (reference sequence). With V trimmed by 7 bases and J by 7 bases, 12 bases remained unmatched. The CDR3 is made up of 14 amino acids.

The CDR3 DNA reads as TGTGCCAGCAGCACAAATACCGGGACAGGGTTATACGAGCAGTACTTC. Its translation is CASSTNTGTGLYEQYF. The gene calls are TRBV6-6 and TRBJ2-7; TRBD1 agrees at 9 bases. After removal of 6 bases from V and 4 bases from J, the junction contained 13 bases not matched to a gene. CDR3 length equals 16 residues. Germline CDR1 MNHNY, CDR2 SVGAGI (reference sequence).

The CDR3 DNA reads as TGCAGCGTCAACCCCGCGGGAGGTTATCAAGAGACCCAGTACTTC. It translates to CSVNPAGGYQETQYF. V usage is TRBV29-1 and J usage is TRBJ2-5, with 8 bases identical to TRBD2. The J segment lost 2 bases and the V segment lost 6 bases, leaving 11 bases of the junction unmatched. The CDR3 has 15 residues. The germline CDR1 and CDR2 sequences are SQVTM and ANQGSEA.

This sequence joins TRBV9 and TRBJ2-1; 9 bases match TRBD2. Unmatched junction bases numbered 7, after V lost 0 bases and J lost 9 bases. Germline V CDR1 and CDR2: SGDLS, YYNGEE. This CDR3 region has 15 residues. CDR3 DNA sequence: TGTGCCAGCAGCGTAGTGGCGGGAGGGCCAAGTGAGCAGTTCTTC. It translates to CASSVVAGGPSEQFF.

Here the CDR3 reads CASSPRPTSGRARGETQYF. Here the CDR3 DNA reads TGTGCCAGCAGCCCCCGCCCCACTAGCGGGAGGGCGAGGGGGGAGACCCAGTACTTC. The gene calls are TRBV7-2 and TRBJ2-5; 13 bases align to TRBD2. This CDR3 is built from 19 residues. V lost 5 bases and J lost 5; bases outside the gene matches: 17. The V gene's germline CDR1 is SGHTA and CDR2 FQGNSA.

CDR3 DNA: TGTGCCAGCAGCTCGAATACAGGGGTTGCGCATCAGCCCCAGCATTTT. Its translation: CASSSNTGVAHQPQHF. The rearrangement links TRBV7-9 to TRBJ1-5; 7 nucleotides line up with TRBD1. Germline loops: CDR1 SEHNR, CDR2 FQNEAQ (reference sequence). The CDR3 consists of 16 residues. V was clipped by 4 bases and J by 5 bases; unmatched bases: 11. The whole variable domain, remainder taken from reference TRBV7-9 and TRBJ1-5, is DTGVSQNPRHKITKRGQNVTFRCDPISEHNRLYWYRQTLGQGPEFLTYFQNEAQLEKSRLLSDRFSAERPKGSFSTLEIQRTEQGDSAMYLCASSSNTGVAHQPQHFGDGTRLSIL.

CDR3 in DNA: TGTGCCAGCAGCTTCGCCGGACTAGGGGGTATCGATGAGCAGTTCTTC. Amino acids: CASSFAGLGGIDEQFF. The chain is built from TRBV13 and TRBJ2-1; the D gene is possibly TRBD2 (7 bases). This CDR3 contains 16 residues. The V and J ends lost 3 bases and 8 bases respectively, with 20 bases between them. Germline V gives CDR1 PRHDT, CDR2 FYEKMQ (reference sequence).

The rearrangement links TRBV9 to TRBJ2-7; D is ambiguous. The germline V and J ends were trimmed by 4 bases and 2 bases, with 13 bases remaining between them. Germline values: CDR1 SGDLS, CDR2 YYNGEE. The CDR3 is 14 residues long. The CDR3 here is CASSPDRTAYEQYF. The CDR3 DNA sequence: TGTGCCAGCAGCCCCGACCGGACCGCCTACGAGCAGTACTTC.

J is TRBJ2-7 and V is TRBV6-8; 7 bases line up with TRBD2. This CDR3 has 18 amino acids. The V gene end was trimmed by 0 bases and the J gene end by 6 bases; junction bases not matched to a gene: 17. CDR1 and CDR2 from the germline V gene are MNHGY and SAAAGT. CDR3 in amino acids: CASSYSASGMERKGEQYF. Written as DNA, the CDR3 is TGTGCCAGCAGTTACTCGGCGAGCGGGATGGAACGGAAGGGCGAGCAGTACTTC.

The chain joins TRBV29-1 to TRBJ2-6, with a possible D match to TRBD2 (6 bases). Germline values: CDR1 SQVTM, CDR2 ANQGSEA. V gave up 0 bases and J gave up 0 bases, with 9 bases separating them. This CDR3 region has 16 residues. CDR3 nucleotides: TGCAGCGTTGAAGAGGGGGGTTTCTCTGGGGCCAACGTCCTGACTTTC. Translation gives CSVEEGGFSGANVLTF.

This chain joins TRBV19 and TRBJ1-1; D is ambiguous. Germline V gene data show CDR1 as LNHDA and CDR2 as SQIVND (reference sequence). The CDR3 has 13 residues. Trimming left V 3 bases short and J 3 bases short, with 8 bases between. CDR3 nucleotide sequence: TGTGCCAGTAGTATTGCAGAATACACTGAAGCTTTCTTT. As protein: CASSIAEYTEAFF. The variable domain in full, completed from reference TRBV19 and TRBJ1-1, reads DGGITQSPKYLFRKEGQNVTLSCEQNLNHDAMYWYRQDPGQGLRLIYYSQIVNDFQKGDIAEGYSVSREKKESFPLTVTSAQKNPTAFYLCASSIAEYTEAFFGQGTRLTVV.

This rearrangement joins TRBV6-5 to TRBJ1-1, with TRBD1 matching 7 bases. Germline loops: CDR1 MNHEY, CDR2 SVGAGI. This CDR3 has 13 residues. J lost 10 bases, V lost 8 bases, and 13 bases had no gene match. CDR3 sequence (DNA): TGTGCCAGCCGTCAGGGGACAGCAAGGTCAGCTTTCTTT. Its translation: CASRQGTARSAFF.

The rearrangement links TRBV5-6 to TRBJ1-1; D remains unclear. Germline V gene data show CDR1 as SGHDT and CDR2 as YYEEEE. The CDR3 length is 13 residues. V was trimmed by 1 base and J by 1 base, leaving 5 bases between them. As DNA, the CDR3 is TGTGCCAGCAGCTTGACAGAGAACACTGAAGCTTTCTTT. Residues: CASSLTENTEAFF. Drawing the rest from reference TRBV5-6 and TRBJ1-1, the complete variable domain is DAGVTQSPTHLIKTRGQQVTLRCSPKSGHDTVSWYQQALGQGPQFIFQYYEEEERQRGNFPDRFSGHQFPNYSSELNVNALLLGDSALYLCASSLTENTEAFFGQGTRLTVV.

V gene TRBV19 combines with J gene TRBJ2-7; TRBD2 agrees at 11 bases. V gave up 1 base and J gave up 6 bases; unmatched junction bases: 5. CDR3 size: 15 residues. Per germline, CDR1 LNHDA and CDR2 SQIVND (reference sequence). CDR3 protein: CASSIATSGSLEQYF. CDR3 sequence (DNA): TGTGCCAGTAGTATAGCCACTAGCGGGAGTCTCGAGCAGTACTTC.

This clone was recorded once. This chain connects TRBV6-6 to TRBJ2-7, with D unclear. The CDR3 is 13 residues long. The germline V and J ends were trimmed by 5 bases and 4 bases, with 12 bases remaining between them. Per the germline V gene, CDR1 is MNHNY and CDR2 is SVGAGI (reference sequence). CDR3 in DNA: TGTGCCAGCAGTCCTCACCCCGCTTACGAGCAGTACTTC. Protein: CASSPHPAYEQYF.

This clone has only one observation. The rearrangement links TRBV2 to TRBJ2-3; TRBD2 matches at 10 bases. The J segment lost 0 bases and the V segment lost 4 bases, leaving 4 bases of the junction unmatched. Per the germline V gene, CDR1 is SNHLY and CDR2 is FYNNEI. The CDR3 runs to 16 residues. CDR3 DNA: TGTGCCAGCAGTGCCGGGACTAGCGTTAGCACAGATACGCAGTATTTT. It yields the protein CASSAGTSVSTDTQYF.